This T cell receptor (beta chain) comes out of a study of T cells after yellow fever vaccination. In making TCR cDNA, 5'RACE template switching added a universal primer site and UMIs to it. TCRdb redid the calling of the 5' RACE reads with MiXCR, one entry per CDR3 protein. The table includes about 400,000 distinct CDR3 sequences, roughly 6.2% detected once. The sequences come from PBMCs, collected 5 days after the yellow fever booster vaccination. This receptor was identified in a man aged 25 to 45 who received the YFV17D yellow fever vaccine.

CDR3 sequence: CASRAVSNSPLHF. The CDR3 nucleotides are TGTGCCAGCAGGGCTGTCAGCAATTCACCCCTCCACTTT. The chain joins TRBV6-2 or TRBV6-3 to TRBJ1-6; no reliable D call. This CDR3 is 13 amino acids long. Germline CDR1 is MNHEY and CDR2 is SVGEGT. V gave up 6 bases and J gave up 7 bases, with 10 bases separating them.